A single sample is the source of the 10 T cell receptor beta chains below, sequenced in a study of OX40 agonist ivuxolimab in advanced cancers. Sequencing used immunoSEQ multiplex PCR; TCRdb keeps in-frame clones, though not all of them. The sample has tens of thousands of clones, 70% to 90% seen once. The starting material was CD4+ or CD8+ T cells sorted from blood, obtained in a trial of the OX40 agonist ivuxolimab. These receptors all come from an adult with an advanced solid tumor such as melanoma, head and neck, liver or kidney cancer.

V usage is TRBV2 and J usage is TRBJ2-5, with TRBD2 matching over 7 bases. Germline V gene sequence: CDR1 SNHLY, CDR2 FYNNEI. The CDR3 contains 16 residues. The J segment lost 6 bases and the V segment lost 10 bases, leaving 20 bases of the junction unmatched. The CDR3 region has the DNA TGTGCCAATTTAACGTGGGCGGGAGTGGTGGCGAAGACCCAGTACTTC. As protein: CANLTWAGVVAKTQYF.

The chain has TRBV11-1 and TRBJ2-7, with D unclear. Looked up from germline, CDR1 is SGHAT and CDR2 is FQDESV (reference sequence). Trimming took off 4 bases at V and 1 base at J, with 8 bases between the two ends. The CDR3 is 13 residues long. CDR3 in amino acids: CASSSRSSYEQYF. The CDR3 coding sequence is TGTGCCAGCAGCTCGAGGAGTTCCTACGAGCAGTACTTC.

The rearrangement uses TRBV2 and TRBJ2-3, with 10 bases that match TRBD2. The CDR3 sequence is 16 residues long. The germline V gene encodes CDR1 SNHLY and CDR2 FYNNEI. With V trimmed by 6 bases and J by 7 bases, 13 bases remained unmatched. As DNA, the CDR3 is TGTGCCAGCAGCGACTACTCTAGCGGGAGCATCAATACGCAGTATTTT. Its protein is CASSDYSSGSINTQYF.

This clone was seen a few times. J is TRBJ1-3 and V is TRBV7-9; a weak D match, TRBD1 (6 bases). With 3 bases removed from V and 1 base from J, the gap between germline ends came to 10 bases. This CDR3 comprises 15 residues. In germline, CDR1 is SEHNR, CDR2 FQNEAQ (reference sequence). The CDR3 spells CASSFSGESGNTIYF. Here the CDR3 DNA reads TGTGCCAGCAGCTTTTCAGGGGAGTCTGGAAACACCATATATTTT.

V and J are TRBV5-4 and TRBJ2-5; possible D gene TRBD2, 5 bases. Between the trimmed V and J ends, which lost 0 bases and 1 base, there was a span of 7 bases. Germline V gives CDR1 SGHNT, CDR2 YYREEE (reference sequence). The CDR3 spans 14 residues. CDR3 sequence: CASSLGRAQETQYF. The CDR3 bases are TGTGCCAGCAGCTTGGGGCGGGCCCAAGAGACCCAGTACTTC.

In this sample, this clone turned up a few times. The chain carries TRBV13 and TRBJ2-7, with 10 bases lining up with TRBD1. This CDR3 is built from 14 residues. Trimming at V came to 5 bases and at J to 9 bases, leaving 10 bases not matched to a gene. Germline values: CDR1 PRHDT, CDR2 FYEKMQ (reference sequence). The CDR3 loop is CASSTLGQGGGQYF. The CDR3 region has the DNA TGTGCCAGCAGCACCCTCGGACAGGGGGGAGGGCAGTACTTC.

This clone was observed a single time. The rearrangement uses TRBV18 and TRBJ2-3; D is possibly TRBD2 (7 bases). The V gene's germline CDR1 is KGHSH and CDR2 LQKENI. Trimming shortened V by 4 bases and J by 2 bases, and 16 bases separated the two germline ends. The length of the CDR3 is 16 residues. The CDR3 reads CASSLQGAGSTDTQYF. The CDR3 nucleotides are TGTGCCAGCTCACTACAGGGAGCGGGGTCCACAGATACGCAGTATTTT.

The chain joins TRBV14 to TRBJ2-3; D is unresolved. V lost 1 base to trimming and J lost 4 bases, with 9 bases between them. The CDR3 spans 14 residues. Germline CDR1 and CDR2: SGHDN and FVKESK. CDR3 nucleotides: TGTGCCAGCAGCCAAGCAAGAAGGGCAGATACGCAGTATTTT. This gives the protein CASSQARRADTQYF.

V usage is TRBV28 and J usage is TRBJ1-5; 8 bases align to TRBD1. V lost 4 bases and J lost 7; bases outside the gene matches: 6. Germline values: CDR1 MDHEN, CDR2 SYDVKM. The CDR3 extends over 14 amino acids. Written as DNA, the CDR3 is TGTGCCAGCAGTTCCAGGACAGGGCACCAGCCCCAGCATTTT. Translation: CASSSRTGHQPQHF.

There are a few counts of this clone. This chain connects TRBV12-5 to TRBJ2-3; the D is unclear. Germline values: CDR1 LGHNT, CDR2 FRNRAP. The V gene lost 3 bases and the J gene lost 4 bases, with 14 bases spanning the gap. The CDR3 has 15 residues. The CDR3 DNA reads TGTGCTAGTGGTTTTAAACCCGTAGTGTCAGATACGCAGTATTTT. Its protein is CASGFKPVVSDTQYF.